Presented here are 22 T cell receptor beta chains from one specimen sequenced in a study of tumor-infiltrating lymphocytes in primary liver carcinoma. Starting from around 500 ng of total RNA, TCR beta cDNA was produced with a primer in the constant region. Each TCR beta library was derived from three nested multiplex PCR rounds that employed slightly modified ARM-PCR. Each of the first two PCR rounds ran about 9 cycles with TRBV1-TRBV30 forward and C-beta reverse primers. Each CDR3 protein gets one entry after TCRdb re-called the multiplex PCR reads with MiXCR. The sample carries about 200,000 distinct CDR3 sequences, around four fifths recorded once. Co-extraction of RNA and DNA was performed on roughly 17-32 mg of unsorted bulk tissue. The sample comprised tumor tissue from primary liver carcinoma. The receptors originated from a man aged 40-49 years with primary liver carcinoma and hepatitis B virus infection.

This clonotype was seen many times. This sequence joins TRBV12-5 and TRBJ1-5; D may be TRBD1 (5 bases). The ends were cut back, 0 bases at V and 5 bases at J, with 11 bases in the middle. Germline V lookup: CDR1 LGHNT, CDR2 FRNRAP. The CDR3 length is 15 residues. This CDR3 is CASGLVVGEDQPQHF. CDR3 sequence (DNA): TGTGCTAGTGGTTTGGTAGTAGGGGAAGATCAGCCCCAGCATTTT. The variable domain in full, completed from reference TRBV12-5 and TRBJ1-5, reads DARVTQTPRHKVTEMGQEVTMRCQPILGHNTVFWYRQTMMQGLELLAYFRNRAPLDDSGMPKDRFSAEMPDATLATLKIQPSEPRDSAVYFCASGLVVGEDQPQHFGDGTRLSIL.

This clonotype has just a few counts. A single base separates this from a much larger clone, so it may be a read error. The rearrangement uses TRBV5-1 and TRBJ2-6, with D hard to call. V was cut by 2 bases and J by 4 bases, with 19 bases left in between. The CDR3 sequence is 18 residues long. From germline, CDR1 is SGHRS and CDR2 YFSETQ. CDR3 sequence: CASSFSVGSLSGANVLTF. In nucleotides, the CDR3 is TGCGCCAGCAGCTTCTCCGTTGGATCACTCTCGGGGGCCAACGTCCTGACTTTC.

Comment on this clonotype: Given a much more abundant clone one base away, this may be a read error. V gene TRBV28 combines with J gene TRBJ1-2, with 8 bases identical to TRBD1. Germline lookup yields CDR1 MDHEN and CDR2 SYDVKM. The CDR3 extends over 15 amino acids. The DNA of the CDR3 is TGTGCCACGCCGCCGGAGTCAGGGGGCAACTATAGCTACACCTTC. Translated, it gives CATPPESGGNYSYTF.

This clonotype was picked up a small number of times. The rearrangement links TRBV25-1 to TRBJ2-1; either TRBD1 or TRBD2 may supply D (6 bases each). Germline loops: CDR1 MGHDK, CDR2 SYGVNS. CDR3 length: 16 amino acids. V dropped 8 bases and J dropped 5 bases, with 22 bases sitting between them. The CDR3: CASSKTGAGTNNEQFF. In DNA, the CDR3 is TGTGCCAGCTCCAAGACGGGGGCGGGAACTAACAATGAGCAGTTCTTC.

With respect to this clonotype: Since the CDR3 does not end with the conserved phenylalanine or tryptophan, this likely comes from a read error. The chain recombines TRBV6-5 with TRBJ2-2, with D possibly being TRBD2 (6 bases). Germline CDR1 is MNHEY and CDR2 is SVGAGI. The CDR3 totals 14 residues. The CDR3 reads CATYSGLITGKLFC. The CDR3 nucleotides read TGTGCCACTTACTCCGGACTAATTACCGGGAAGCTGTTTTGT.

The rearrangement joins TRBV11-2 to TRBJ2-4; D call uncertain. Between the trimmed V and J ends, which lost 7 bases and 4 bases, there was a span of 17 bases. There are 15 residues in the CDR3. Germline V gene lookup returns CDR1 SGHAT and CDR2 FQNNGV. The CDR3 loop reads CASTTSTVEKNIQYF. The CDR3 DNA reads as TGTGCCAGCACCACTTCGACGGTAGAAAAAAACATTCAGTACTTC.

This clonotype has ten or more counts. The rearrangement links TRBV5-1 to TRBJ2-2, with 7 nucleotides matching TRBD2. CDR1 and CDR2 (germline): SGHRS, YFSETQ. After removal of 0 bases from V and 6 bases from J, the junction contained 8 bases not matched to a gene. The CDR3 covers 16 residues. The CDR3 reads CASSLEAGVNAGELFF. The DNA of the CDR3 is TGCGCCAGCAGCTTGGAGGCGGGAGTTAACGCCGGGGAGCTGTTTTTT. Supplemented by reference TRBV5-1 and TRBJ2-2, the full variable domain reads KAGVTQTPRYLIKTRGQQVTLSCSPISGHRSVSWYQQTPGQGLQFLFEYFSETQRNKGNFPGRFSGRQFSNSRSEMNVSTLELGDSALYLCASSLEAGVNAGELFFGEGSRLTVL.

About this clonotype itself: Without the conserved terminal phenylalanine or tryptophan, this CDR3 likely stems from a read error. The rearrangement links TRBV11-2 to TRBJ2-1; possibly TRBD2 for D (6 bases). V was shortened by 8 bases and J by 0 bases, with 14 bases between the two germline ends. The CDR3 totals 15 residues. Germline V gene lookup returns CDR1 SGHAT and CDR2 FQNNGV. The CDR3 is CASQIGGSSYNEQFI. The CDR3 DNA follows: TGTGCCAGCCAAATCGGAGGGAGCTCCTACAATGAGCAGTTCATC.

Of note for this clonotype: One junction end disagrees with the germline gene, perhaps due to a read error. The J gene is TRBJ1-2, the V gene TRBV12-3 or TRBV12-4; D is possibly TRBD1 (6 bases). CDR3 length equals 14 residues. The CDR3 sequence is CVSNIGGRQDGYTF. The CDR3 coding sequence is TGTGTCAGCAACATAGGGGGGCGCCAAGATGGCTACACCTTC.

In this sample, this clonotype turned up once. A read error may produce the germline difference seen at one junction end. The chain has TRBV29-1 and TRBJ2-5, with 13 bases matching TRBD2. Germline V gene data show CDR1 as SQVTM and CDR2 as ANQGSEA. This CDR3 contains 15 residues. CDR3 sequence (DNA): TGCAGCGTTCGGACTAGCGGGGGTTGGCCAGAGACCCAGTATTTC. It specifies CSVRTSGGWPETQYF.

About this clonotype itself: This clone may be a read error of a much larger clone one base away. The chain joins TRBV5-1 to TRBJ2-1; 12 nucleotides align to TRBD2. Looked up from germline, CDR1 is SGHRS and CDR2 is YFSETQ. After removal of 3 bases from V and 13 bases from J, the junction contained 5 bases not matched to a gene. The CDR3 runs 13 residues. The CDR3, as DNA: TGCGCCAGCAGCTGGGAACTAGCGGGGGGCCAGTTCTTC. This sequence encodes CASSWELAGGQFF.

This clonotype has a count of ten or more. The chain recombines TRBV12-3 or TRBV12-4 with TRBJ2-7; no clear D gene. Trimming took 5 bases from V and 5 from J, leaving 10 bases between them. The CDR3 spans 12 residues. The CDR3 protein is CASSPQEHEQYF. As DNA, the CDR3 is TGTGCCAGCAGTCCTCAGGAGCACGAGCAGTACTTC.

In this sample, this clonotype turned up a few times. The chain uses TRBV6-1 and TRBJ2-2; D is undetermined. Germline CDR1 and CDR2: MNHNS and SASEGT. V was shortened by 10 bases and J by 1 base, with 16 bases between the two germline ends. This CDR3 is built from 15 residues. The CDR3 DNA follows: TGTGCCATAGGGTGGGATACTAAGAACACCGGGGAGCTGTTTTTT. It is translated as CAIGWDTKNTGELFF.

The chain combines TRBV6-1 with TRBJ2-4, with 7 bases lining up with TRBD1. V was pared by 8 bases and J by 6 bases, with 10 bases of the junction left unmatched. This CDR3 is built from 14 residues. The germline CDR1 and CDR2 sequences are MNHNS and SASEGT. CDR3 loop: CASDRASSPNIQYF. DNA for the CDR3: TGTGCCAGCGACAGGGCGTCATCCCCAAACATTCAGTACTTC.

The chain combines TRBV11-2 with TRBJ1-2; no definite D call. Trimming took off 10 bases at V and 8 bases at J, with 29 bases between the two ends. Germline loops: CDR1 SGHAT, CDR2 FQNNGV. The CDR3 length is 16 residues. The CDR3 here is CATRLDSVAYSPGYTF. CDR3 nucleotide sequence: TGTGCCACCCGCTTAGATTCGGTAGCCTATTCTCCAGGCTACACCTTC.

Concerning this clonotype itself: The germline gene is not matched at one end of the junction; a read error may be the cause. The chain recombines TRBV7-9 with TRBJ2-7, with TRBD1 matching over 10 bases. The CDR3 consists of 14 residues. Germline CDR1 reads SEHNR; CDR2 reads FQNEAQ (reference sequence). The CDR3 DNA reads TGTGCCAGCAGCCCGGGGACAGGGGCCCACGATCAGCACTTC. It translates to CASSPGTGAHDQHF.

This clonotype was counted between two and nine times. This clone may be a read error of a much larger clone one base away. The CDR3, as DNA: TGTGCCATCAAAGGGGATGCGAACTATGGCTACATCTTC. This gives the protein CAIKGDANYGYIF. The chain links TRBV10-3 to TRBJ1-2; D possibly corresponds to TRBD1 (5 bases). Germline V gives CDR1 ENHRY, CDR2 SYGVKD. The CDR3 has 13 residues.

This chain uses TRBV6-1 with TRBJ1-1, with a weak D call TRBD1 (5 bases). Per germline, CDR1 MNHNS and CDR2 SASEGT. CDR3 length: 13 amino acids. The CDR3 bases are TGTGCAAGCGCGGGACGGCCAAACAGAGAAGCTTTCTTT. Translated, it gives CASAGRPNREAFF.

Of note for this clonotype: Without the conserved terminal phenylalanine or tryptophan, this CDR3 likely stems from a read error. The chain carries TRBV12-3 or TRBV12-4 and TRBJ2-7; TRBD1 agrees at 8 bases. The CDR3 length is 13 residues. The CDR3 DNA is TGTGTCAGCAGTTGGACAGGGTACTACGAGCAGTACCTC. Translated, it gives CVSSWTGYYEQYL.

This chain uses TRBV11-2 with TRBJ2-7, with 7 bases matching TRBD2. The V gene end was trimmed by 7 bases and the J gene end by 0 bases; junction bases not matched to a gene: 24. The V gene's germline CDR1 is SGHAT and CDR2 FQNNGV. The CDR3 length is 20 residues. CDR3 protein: CASNLREWRISGLSSYEQYF. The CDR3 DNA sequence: TGTGCCAGCAACTTGAGGGAGTGGAGGATTAGCGGGCTCAGCTCCTACGAGCAGTACTTC.

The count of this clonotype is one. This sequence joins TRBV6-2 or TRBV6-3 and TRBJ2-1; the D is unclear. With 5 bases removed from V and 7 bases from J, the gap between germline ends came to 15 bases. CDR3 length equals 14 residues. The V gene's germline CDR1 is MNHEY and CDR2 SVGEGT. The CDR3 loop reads CASSHLMVGNEQFF. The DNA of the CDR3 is TGTGCCAGCAGTCACCTGATGGTTGGAAATGAGCAGTTCTTC.

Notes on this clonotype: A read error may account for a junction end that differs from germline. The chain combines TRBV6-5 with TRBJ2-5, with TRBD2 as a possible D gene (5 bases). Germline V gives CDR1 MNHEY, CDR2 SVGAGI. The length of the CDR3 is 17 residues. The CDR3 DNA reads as TGTGCTAGCAGTTACTCGAGAAGTGGCGGGCCCCAAGAGACCCAGTACTTC. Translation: CASSYSRSGGPQETQYF.